The present entry profiles one T cell receptor (beta chain) with its context. A read error is possible here, since a much larger clone lies one base away. This sample is part of a study of tumor-infiltrating lymphocytes in primary liver carcinoma. Study overall: Yields of productive TCRbeta reads ranged from roughly 3.5 to 7.5 million per sample and were similar across tissue types.

With a constant-region primer, TCR beta cDNA was made from roughly 500 ng of total RNA. Amplification in three nested multiplex PCR rounds with slightly modified ARM-PCR gave rise to TCR beta libraries. TCRdb analysed the multiplex PCR reads with MiXCR anew, one entry per CDR3 protein. The sample consists of 310,000 or so distinct CDR3 sequences, 45% to 70% of them appearing once. Blood RNA was derived from unsorted whole blood, and germline DNA was extracted too. None of the patients had received treatment, and all had chronic HBV infection. This receptor was obtained from a woman in her twenties or thirties with primary liver carcinoma and hepatitis B virus infection. The sample taken for sequencing was peripheral blood.

The CDR3 loop is CVSSSGQHHEQYF. CDR3 coding DNA: TGTGTCAGCAGTTCGGGACAACATCACGAGCAGTACTTC. The genes are TRBV6-1 and TRBJ2-7; the D gene is possibly TRBD1 (6 bases). The CDR3 covers 13 residues. Germline CDR1 and CDR2: MNHNS and SASEGT.